These 25 T cell receptor beta chains were all obtained from the same sample, sequenced in a study of spatial heterogeneity in lung cancer (dated by TCRdb to 2018 to 2020). Libraries came from 5' RACE. Sequencing took place on a NextSeq 500. TCRdb passed the public sequencing reads through fastp at Q25 and MiXCR, retaining productive beta sequences. Each record represents a unique CDR3 protein, reported with the most common genes and DNA among its rows. This sample has 6,500 to 8,500 distinct CDR3 sequences in its table, and 9.7% of those were observed once. In total, the top ten clones hold roughly 25% of the sample. Reading the label with the study, this specimen's time point is: sample taken at primary tumor resection. Material: normal lung tissue next to the tumor, obtained at surgery. These receptors came from a male donor with early-stage non-small cell lung cancer.

Ten or more counts support this clonotype. The chain has TRBV7-8 and TRBJ2-5; the D is unclear. The V gene's germline CDR1 is SGHVS and CDR2 FQNEAQ. V was shortened by 2 bases and J by 3 bases, with 4 bases between the two germline ends. The CDR3 has 12 residues. CDR3 nucleotide sequence: TGTGCCAGCAGCTTACAGGAAGAGACCCAGTACTTC. This gives the protein CASSLQEETQYF.

This clonotype occurred many times. This chain uses TRBV5-1 with TRBJ2-3; TRBD2 agrees at 8 bases. The trim removed 0 bases at V and 1 base at J, leaving 4 bases unmatched. Germline values: CDR1 SGHRS, CDR2 YFSETQ. The CDR3 loop spans 16 amino acids. The CDR3 DNA reads as TGCGCCAGCAGCTTGGCCGCGGGACTAGGCACAGATACGCAGTATTTT. This encodes CASSLAAGLGTDTQYF.

This clonotype is termed medium-sized. The V call is TRBV2, the J call TRBJ2-7; possible D gene TRBD1, 6 bases. Germline V CDR1 and CDR2: SNHLY, FYNNEI. This CDR3 is built from 12 residues. V was pared by 9 bases and J by 3 bases, with 12 bases between. The chain's CDR3 is CASVRTVYEQYF. CDR3 coding DNA: TGTGCCAGTGTAAGGACAGTCTACGAGCAGTACTTC. Full variable domain (remainder filled in from reference TRBV2 and TRBJ2-7): EPEVTQTPSHQVTQMGQEVILRCVPISNHLYFYWYRQILGQKVEFLVSFYNNEISEKSEIFDDQFSVERPDGSNFTLKIRSTKLEDSAMYFCASVRTVYEQYFGPGTRLTVT.

This clonotype was recorded many times. The chain has TRBV3-1 and TRBJ1-5; a possible D gene is TRBD1 (6 bases). The germline V gene encodes CDR1 LGHDT and CDR2 YNNKEL (reference sequence). The CDR3 contains 15 residues. V lost 3 bases and J lost 4, with 13 bases in between. This CDR3 reads CASSQGSQGNQPQHF. CDR3 nucleotides: TGTGCCAGCAGCCAGGGGTCCCAGGGGAATCAGCCCCAGCATTTT.

The chain recombines TRBV30 with TRBJ2-2; TRBD1 is a possible D gene (8 bases). V was pared by 2 bases and J by 7 bases, with 17 bases between. The germline gives CDR1 GTSNPN, CDR2 SVGIG (reference sequence). The CDR3 length is 15 residues. The CDR3 here is CAWSSGQGGVGELFF. The CDR3 DNA reads TGTGCCTGGAGTTCCGGACAGGGAGGGGTCGGGGAGCTGTTTTTT.

At least ten counts were recorded for this clonotype. The CDR3, as DNA: TGTGCCAGCAGTTTGACTAGCGGGGGCGGGGAGACCCAGTACTTC. It codes for CASSLTSGGGETQYF. This chain links TRBV12-3 or TRBV12-4 with TRBJ2-5, with TRBD2 matching over 12 bases. J lost 5 bases, V lost 3 bases, and 4 bases had no gene match. The CDR3 is 15 amino acids.

This clonotype showed up many times. The chain has TRBV5-1 and TRBJ2-3; D perhaps matches TRBD2 (5 bases). Trimming left V 1 base short and J 2 bases short, with 8 bases between. Germline CDR1 and CDR2: SGHRS and YFSETQ. The CDR3 is 14 residues long. The CDR3 DNA reads as TGCGCCAGCAGCTTGCAGGAGGACACAGATACGCAGTATTTT. It is translated as CASSLQEDTDTQYF.

This clonotype has ten or more counts. The rearrangement uses TRBV5-5 and TRBJ1-1; perhaps TRBD1 as D (5 bases). Deletions cut 2 bases from V and 5 bases from J, with 13 bases between. This CDR3 contains 14 residues. The germline CDR1 and CDR2 sequences are SGHKS and YYEKEE (reference sequence). CDR3 sequence: CASSFSGGETEAFF. Here the CDR3 DNA reads TGTGCCAGCAGCTTCAGTGGGGGTGAGACTGAAGCTTTCTTT.

By share, this clonotype ranks as medium-sized. The chain employs TRBV19 and TRBJ2-5; 8 nucleotides agree with TRBD1. The J segment lost 1 base and the V segment lost 8 bases, leaving 6 bases of the junction unmatched. The CDR3 length is 14 residues. The germline V gene has CDR1 LNHDA and CDR2 SQIVND (reference sequence). CDR3 loop: CASSDRGFQETQYF. The CDR3 coding sequence is TGTGCCAGTTCAGACAGGGGATTCCAAGAGACCCAGTACTTC.

Many counts were recorded for this clonotype. J is TRBJ2-5 and V is TRBV3-1; 15 bases are shared with TRBD2. J lost 2 bases, V lost 5 bases, and 6 bases had no gene match. CDR3 length: 17 amino acids. Germline V gene lookup returns CDR1 LGHDT and CDR2 YNNKEL (reference sequence). CDR3 nucleotide sequence: TGTGCCAGCAGCTACGTCGGACTAGCGGGGGGGCAAGAGACCCAGTACTTC. Protein: CASSYVGLAGGQETQYF.

In this sample, this clonotype turned up many times. This chain uses TRBV10-2 with TRBJ1-6; D perhaps matches TRBD1 (5 bases). Germline assignment: CDR1 WSHSY and CDR2 SAAADI. Deletions cut 8 bases from V and 11 bases from J, with 16 bases between. The CDR3 has 13 amino acids. In DNA form, the CDR3 reads TGCGCCAGCTGCCGGGGGGGAAGGCCACCCCTCCACTTT. This sequence encodes CASCRGGRPPLHF.

By sample share, this clonotype is medium-sized. The genes are TRBV12-3 or TRBV12-4 and TRBJ2-2; 8 bases are a match to TRBD2. Unmatched junction bases numbered 5, after V lost 2 bases and J lost 6 bases. This CDR3 spans 15 amino acids. As DNA, the CDR3 is TGTGCCAGCAGTTTATATAGCGGGATGTCCGGGGAGCTGTTTTTT. Its protein is CASSLYSGMSGELFF.

This clonotype turned up a few times. The CDR3 loop is CASSFYRDHEQFF. CDR3 nucleotide sequence: TGTGCCAGCAGTTTTTATAGGGATCATGAGCAGTTCTTC. The chain joins TRBV12-3 or TRBV12-4 to TRBJ2-1; no firm D call. CDR3 size: 13 residues. The germline V and J ends were trimmed by 3 bases and 8 bases, with 11 bases remaining between them.

This clonotype has at least ten counts. The chain carries TRBV29-1 and TRBJ2-7; D is undetermined. The CDR3 extends over 14 amino acids. V lost 6 bases and J 0 bases, leaving 15 bases between the germline ends. From germline, CDR1 is SQVTM and CDR2 ANQGSEA. CDR3 bases: TGCAGCGTCCAATTTTGGGCTAGCTCCTACGAGCAGTACTTC. This gives the protein CSVQFWASSYEQYF.

This clonotype was found many times. The chain recombines TRBV24-1 with TRBJ2-7; no definite D call. This CDR3 is 12 amino acids long. Trimming stripped 10 bases from V and 1 base from J, with 10 bases between. Germline V gene sequence: CDR1 KGHDR, CDR2 SFDVKD. The CDR3 spells CATSDGSYEQYF. DNA of the CDR3: TGTGCCACTTCGGACGGTTCCTACGAGCAGTACTTC.

By frequency in the sample, this clonotype is medium-sized (0.01 to 0.1%). The gene calls are TRBV5-1 and TRBJ2-7, with D possibly matching TRBD1 (5 bases). The CDR3 is made up of 17 amino acids. Germline lookup yields CDR1 SGHRS and CDR2 YFSETQ. V gave up 2 bases and J gave up 3 bases, with 21 bases separating them. DNA of the CDR3: TGCGCCAGCAGCTTTCACATACAGCGAGACAGCCTCTACGAGCAGTACTTC. It yields the protein CASSFHIQRDSLYEQYF. Supplemented by reference TRBV5-1 and TRBJ2-7, the full variable domain reads KAGVTQTPRYLIKTRGQQVTLSCSPISGHRSVSWYQQTPGQGLQFLFEYFSETQRNKGNFPGRFSGRQFSNSRSEMNVSTLELGDSALYLCASSFHIQRDSLYEQYFGPGTRLTVT.

This rearrangement joins TRBV6-5 to TRBJ1-1; D not certain. There are 18 residues in the CDR3. Trimming cost V 2 bases and J 1 base, with 20 bases left between them. Germline loops: CDR1 MNHEY, CDR2 SVGAGI. The chain's CDR3 is CASSYKALTLTANTEAFF. The CDR3 nucleotides are TGTGCCAGCAGTTACAAGGCCCTTACCCTGACCGCGAACACTGAAGCTTTCTTT.

The sample holds many counts of this clonotype. A read error may account for a junction end that differs from germline. The rearrangement links TRBV5-5 to TRBJ1-2, with D perhaps matching TRBD1 (5 bases). This CDR3 contains 11 residues. Germline CDR1 reads SGHKS; CDR2 reads YYEKEE (reference sequence). The CDR3 here is CASSRQGIGYF. CDR3 sequence (DNA): TGTGCCAGCAGCAGGCAGGGAATCGGTTACTTC.

This clonotype has at least ten counts. V is TRBV10-3 and J is TRBJ2-7; D gene uncertain. From germline, CDR1 is ENHRY and CDR2 SYGVKD. The CDR3 spans 15 residues. V lost 0 bases and J lost 3, with 12 bases in between. CDR3 in amino acids: CAISESLTTYYEQYF. CDR3 DNA: TGTGCCATCAGTGAGTCTTTAACAACTTACTACGAGCAGTACTTC.

This clonotype was counted ten times or more. V usage is TRBV20-1 and J usage is TRBJ2-7; TRBD1 agrees at 9 bases. The length of the CDR3 is 16 residues. Germline trimming cut 4 bases from V and 5 bases from J; bases unmatched to any gene: 15. CDR1 DFQATT and CDR2 SNEGSKA come from the germline V gene (reference sequence). The CDR3 spells CSATKDRGKVGDEQYF. The CDR3 nucleotides read TGCAGTGCTACTAAGGACAGGGGCAAAGTAGGTGACGAGCAGTACTTC.

This clonotype came up many times. The rearrangement links TRBV5-5 to TRBJ2-1; possibly TRBD2 for D (5 bases). The CDR3 spans 17 residues. V dropped 4 bases and J dropped 0 bases, with 17 bases sitting between them. CDR1 is SGHKS, CDR2 YYEKEE, per germline (reference sequence). The CDR3 DNA reads as TGTGCCAGCAGCCCCTTGAGGGCCTCGAGCTCCTACAATGAGCAGTTCTTC. It translates to CASSPLRASSSYNEQFF.

This clonotype occurred many times. The chain links TRBV7-2 to TRBJ2-7, with 13 positions matching TRBD2. The CDR3 spans 17 residues. V was pared by 5 bases and J by 5 bases, with 12 bases of the junction left unmatched. Germline-derived CDR1 and CDR2 are SGHTA and FQGNSA. CDR3 bases: TGTGCCAGCAGCCCCCGGACTAGCGGGAGTGGGGGCCACGAGCAGTACTTC. Its protein is CASSPRTSGSGGHEQYF.

This clonotype has a count of ten or more. The J gene is TRBJ2-7, the V gene TRBV28; TRBD1 matches 10 bases. V lost 5 bases, J lost 5 bases, and 3 bases stayed unmatched. This CDR3 spans 13 amino acids. CDR1 and CDR2 (germline): MDHEN, SYDVKM. Here the CDR3 DNA reads TGTGCCAGCAGTGAGACAGGGGGCCACGAGCAGTACTTC. Its protein is CASSETGGHEQYF.

This clonotype is judged medium-sized. The V call is TRBV5-4, the J call TRBJ2-2, with TRBD2 matching 12 bases. The CDR3 runs to 16 residues. Germline V gene lookup returns CDR1 SGHNT and CDR2 YYREEE (reference sequence). The V gene end was trimmed by 1 base and the J gene end by 6 bases; junction bases not matched to a gene: 4. The CDR3 sequence is CASSLRLAGVSGELFF. The CDR3 DNA reads as TGTGCCAGCAGCTTGAGACTAGCGGGAGTATCCGGGGAGCTGTTTTTT.

In its sample, this clonotype was seen many times. V and J are TRBV29-1 and TRBJ1-2; maybe TRBD1 (5 bases). With 6 bases removed from V and 7 bases from J, the gap between germline ends came to 21 bases. The germline V gene encodes CDR1 SQVTM and CDR2 ANQGSEA. This CDR3 has 14 amino acids. DNA for the CDR3: TGCAGCGTCCGACGCGGGGCTCGTAGCGTTGGCTACACCTTC. Residues: CSVRRGARSVGYTF.